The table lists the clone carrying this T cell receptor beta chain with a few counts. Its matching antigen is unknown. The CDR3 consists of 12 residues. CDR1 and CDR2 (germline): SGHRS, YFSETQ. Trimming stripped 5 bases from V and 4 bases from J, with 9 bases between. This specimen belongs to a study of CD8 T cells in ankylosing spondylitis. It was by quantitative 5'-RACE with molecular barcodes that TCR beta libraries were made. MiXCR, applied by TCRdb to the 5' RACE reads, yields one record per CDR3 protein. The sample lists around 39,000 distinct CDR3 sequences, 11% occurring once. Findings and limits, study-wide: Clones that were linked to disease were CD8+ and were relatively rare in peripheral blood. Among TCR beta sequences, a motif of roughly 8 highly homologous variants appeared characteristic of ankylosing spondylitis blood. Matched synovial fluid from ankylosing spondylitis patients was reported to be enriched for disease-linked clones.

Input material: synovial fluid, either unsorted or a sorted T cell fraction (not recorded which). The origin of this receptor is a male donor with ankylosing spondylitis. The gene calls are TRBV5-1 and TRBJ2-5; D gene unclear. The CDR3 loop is CASSAGLETQYF. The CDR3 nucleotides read TGCGCCAGCAGTGCTGGGCTAGAGACCCAGTACTTC.